Listed here is a single T cell receptor (beta chain). There is no known antigen for this receptor. Base qualities are not recorded, but no much larger clone differs from it by a single base. Participants in the prospective study were enrolled through a virtual design, were aged roughly 18 to 100 years, and lived in some 24 United States geographic areas. To assign participants to cohorts, the prospective study relied on clinical history that participants themselves reported in a screening survey and a study questionnaire. ImmuneRACE Cohort 3 recovered participants were defined by two consecutive negative NP/OP PCR tests, healthcare professional clearance, or symptom resolution. Mobile phlebotomists in the prospective study collected whole blood, serum and a nasopharyngeal or oropharyngeal swab from every participant. Over a roughly two-month period, participants in the prospective study had the option of providing additional blood draws and questionnaires. Blood samples from the prospective study were shipped frozen or at room temperature prior to DNA extraction.

The sample comes from a study of blood T cell repertoires in COVID-19 (dated by TCRdb to the early 2020s). Context from the whole study: Collaborator samples came from the United States, Italy and Spain and covered acute and convalescent phases of COVID-19. The samples were drawn from two sources: the first 160 participants of the ongoing ImmuneRACE study, and 950 to 1,500 subjects contributed by 6 global collaborators. The repertoires were made available in a free public database intended to serve as a resource for research on the immune response to SARS-CoV-2. The sample metadata nearly always contained a de-identified subject ID, COVID-19 status, age in years and sex. The material from the prospective study consisted of cDNA or gDNA derived from T cells, B-cell-depleted T cells, or PBMCs. Where HLA class I and class II types were available, the types were taken from metadata supplied by the sample provider, not from assay-based typing. Deeply sampled blood TCRbeta repertoires from subjects exposed to, actively infected with, or recovered from COVID-19 were included in the dataset. Broad study findings and their caveats: How much clinical and demographic metadata was included differed by source and by participant, and the metadata was provided uncurated.

The germline V gene supplies CDR1 SGHTS and CDR2 YDEGEE. Inclusive of the bounding cysteine and phenylalanine, the CDR3 is 15 residues long. Only the CDR3 DNA stays, 45 bases, in frame from base 1. V is cut back by 3 bases and J by 2 bases, with 6 bases in the junction unmatched. The immunoSEQ Assay, a bias-controlled multiplex PCR, was used to amplify TCRbeta CDR3 regions from genomic DNA. In the authors' own workflow: The number of nucleated cells in each sample was estimated from the amplification of reference gene primers within the assay. Sequence reads were collapsed and filtered to measure the absolute abundance of every unique TCRbeta CDR3 rearrangement. For each sample, productive Simpson clonality was calculated by taking the square root of Simpson's diversity index across productive rearrangements. TCRdb stores this immuneACCESS table with in-frame sequences only. Part of the clones is absent; in the studies checked, under half of the shortfall reflects unresolved V genes, and no reason is known for the rest. V and J calls and clone size are given by that table; D and trimming were obtained from the DNA. This sample holds 330,000 or so clones; more than 90% were observed only once. The ten biggest clones cover approximately 17% of the sample.

Rearrangement joined TRBV5-8 to TRBJ1-2, with 8 bases in between that match TRBD1. Sequencing was carried out using PBMCs or T cells enriched from blood (not recorded which). This clonotype originated in a woman aged 25 to 39 who had recovered from COVID-19. The CDR3 here reads CASSSRDRLNYGYTF. DNA sequence: TGTGCCAGCAGCTCACGGGACAGGCTAAACTATGGCTACACCTTC. Reference TRBV5-8 and TRBJ1-2 genes cover what lies past the CDR3, so the full variable domain is EAGVTQSPTHLIKTRGQQATLRCSPISGHTSVYWYQQALGLGLQFLLWYDEGEERNRGNFPPRFSGRQFPNYSSELNVNALELEDSALYLCASSSRDRLNYGYTFGSGTRLTVV.